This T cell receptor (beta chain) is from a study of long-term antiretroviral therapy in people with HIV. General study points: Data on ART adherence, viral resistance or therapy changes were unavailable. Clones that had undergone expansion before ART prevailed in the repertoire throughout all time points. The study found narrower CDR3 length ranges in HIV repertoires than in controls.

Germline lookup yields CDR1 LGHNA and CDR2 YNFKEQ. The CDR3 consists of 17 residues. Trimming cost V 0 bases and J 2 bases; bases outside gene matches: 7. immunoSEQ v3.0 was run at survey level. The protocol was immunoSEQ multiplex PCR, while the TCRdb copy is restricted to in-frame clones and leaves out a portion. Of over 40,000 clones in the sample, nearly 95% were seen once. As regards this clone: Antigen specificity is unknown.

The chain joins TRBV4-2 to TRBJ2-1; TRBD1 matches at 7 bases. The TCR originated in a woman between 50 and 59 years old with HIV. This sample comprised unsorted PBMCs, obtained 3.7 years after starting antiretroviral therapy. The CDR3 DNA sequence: TGTGCCAGCAGCCAAGAAGCCCGAGGGGGCCCCTACAATGAGCAGTTCTTC. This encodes CASSQEARGGPYNEQFF.